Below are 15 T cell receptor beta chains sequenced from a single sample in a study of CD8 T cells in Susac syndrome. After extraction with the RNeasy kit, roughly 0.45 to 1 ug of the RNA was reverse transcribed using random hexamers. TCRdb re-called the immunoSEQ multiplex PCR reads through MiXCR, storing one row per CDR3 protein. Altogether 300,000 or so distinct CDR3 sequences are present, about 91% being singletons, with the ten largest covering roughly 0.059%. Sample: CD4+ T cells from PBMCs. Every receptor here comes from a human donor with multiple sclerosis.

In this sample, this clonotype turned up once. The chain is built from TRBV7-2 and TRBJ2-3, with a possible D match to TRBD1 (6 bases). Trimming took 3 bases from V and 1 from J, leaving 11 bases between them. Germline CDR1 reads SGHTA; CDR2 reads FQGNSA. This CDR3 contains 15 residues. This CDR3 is CASSFAGAGTDTQYF. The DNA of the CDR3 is TGTGCCAGCAGCTTTGCAGGGGCTGGCACAGATACGCAGTATTTT.

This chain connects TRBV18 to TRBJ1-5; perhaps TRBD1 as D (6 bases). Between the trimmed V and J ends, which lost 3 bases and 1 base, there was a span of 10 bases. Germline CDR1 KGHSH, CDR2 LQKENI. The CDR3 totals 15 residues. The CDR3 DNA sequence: TGTGCCAGCTCACCCTCCCAGGGGAGCAATCAGCCCCAGCATTTT. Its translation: CASSPSQGSNQPQHF.

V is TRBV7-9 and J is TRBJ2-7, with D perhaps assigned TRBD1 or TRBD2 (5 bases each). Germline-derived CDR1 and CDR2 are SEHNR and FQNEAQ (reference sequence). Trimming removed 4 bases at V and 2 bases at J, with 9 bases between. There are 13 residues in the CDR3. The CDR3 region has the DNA TGTGCCAGCAGCTCCGGGACCCCCTACGAGCAGTACTTC. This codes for CASSSGTPYEQYF.

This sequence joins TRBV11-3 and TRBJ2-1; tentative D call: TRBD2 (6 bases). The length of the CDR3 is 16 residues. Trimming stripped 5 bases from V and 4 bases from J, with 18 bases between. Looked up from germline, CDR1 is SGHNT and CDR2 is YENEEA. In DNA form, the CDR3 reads TGTGCCAGCAGCCCCGGAGGGGTAGCGACTTACAATGAGCAGTTCTTC. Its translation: CASSPGGVATYNEQFF.

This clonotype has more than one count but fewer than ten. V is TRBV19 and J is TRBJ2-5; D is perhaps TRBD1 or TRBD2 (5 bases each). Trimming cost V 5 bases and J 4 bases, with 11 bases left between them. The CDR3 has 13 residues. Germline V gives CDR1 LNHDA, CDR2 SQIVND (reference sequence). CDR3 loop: CASSEQGAETQYF. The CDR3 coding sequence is TGTGCCAGTAGTGAGCAGGGAGCAGAGACCCAGTACTTC.

The CDR3 DNA reads TGTGCCAGCAGCCGCCAGGGGCTAGCGGGAGATGAGCAGTTCTTC. Its protein is CASSRQGLAGDEQFF. The chain employs TRBV7-9 and TRBJ2-1; the match to TRBD2 covers 10 bases. After removal of 5 bases from V and 8 bases from J, the junction contained 9 bases not matched to a gene. Germline V gene data show CDR1 as SEHNR and CDR2 as FQNEAQ (reference sequence). This CDR3 has 15 amino acids. Full variable domain (rest looked up from reference TRBV7-9 and TRBJ2-1): DTGVSQNPRHKITKRGQNVTFRCDPISEHNRLYWYRQTLGQGPEFLTYFQNEAQLEKSRLLSDRFSAERPKGSFSTLEIQRTEQGDSAMYLCASSRQGLAGDEQFFGPGTRLTVL.

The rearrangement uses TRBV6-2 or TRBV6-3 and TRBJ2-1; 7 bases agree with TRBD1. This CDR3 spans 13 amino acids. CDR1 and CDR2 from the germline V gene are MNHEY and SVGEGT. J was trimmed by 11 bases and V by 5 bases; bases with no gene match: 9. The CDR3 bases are TGTGCCAGCAGTAGACAGGGTATCCCGAAGCAGTTCTTC. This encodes CASSRQGIPKQFF.

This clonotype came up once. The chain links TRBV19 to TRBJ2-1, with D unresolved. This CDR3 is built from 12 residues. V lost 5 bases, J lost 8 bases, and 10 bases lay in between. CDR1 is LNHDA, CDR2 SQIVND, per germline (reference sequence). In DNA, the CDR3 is TGTGCCAGTAGTCCGAGAGCCGATGAGCAGTTCTTC. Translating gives CASSPRADEQFF.

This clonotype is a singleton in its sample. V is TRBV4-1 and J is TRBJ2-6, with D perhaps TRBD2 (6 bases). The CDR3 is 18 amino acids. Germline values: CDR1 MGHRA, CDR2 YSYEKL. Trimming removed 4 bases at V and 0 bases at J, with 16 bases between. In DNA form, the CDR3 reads TGCGCCAGCAGCCTCTTCTCGGGACTCATCTCTGGGGCCAACGTCCTGACTTTC. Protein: CASSLFSGLISGANVLTF.

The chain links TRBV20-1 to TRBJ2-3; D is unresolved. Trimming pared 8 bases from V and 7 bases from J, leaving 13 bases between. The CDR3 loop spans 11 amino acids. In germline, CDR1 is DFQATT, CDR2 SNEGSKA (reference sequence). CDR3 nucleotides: TGCAGTCCCTTGGAGACCTATACGCAGTATTTT. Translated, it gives CSPLETYTQYF.

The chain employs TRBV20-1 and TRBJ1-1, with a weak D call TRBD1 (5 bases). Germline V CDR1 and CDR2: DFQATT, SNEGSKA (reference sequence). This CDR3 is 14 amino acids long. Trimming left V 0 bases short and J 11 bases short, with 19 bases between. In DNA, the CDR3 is TGCAGTGCTAGAGATGAGACCCCCCAGGGTTTGGCTTTCTTT. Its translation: CSARDETPQGLAFF.

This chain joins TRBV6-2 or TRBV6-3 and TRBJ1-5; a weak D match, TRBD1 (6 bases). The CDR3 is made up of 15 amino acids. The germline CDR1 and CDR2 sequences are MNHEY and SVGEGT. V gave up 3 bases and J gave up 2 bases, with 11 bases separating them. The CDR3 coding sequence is TGTGCCAGCAGTTATGGGGGGCTCGGCAATCAGCCCCAGCATTTT. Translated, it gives CASSYGGLGNQPQHF.

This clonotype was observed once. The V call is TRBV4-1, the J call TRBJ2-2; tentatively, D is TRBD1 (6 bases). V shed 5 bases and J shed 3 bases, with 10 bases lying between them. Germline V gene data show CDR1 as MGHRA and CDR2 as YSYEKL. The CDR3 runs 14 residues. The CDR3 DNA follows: TGCGCCAGCAGCTGGGACACATACACCGGGGAGCTGTTTTTT. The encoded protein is CASSWDTYTGELFF.

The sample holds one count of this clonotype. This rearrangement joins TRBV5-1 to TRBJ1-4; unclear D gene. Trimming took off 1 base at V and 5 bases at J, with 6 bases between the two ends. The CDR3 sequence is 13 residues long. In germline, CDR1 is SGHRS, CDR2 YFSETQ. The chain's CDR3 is CASSLKPNEKLFF. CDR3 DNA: TGCGCCAGCAGCTTGAAGCCGAATGAAAAACTGTTTTTT.

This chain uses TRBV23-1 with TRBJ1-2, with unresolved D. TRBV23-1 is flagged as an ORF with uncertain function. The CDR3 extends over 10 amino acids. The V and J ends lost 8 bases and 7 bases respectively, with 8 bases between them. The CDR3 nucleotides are TGCGCCAGCGGCCTCGGTGGCTACACCTTC. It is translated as CASGLGGYTF.